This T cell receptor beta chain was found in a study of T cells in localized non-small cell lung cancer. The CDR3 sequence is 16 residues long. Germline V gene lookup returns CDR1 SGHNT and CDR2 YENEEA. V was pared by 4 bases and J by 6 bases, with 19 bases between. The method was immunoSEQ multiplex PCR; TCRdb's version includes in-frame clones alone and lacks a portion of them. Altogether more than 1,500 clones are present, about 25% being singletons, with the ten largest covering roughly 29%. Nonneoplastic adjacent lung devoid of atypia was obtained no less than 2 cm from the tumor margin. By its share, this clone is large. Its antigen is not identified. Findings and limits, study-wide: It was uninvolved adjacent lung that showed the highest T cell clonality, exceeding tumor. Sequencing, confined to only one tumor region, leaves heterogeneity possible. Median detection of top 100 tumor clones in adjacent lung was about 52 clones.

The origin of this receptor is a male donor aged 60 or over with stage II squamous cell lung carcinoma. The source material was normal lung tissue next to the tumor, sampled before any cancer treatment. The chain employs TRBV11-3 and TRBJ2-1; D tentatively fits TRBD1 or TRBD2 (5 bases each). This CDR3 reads CASSSITLGGTNEQFF. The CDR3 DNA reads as TGTGCCAGCAGCTCAATTACACTTGGGGGTACCAATGAGCAGTTCTTC.